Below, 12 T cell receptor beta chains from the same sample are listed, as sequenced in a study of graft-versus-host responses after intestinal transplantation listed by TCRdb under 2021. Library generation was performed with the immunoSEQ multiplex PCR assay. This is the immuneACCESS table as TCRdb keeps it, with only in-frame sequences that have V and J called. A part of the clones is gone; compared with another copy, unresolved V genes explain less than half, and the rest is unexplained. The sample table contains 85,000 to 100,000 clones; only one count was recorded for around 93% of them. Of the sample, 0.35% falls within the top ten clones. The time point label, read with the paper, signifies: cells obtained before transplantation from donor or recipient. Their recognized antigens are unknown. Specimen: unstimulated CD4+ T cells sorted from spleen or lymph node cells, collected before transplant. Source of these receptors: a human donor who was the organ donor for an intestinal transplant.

For the CDR3, the DNA is TGTGCCAGCAGCGTTGGACAGATCTATGGCTACACCTTC. It encodes CASSVGQIYGYTF. This rearrangement joins TRBV5-4 to TRBJ1-2; a possible D gene is TRBD1 (6 bases). V dropped 4 bases and J dropped 4 bases, with 11 bases sitting between them. Germline V CDR1 and CDR2: SGHNT, YYREEE (reference sequence). CDR3 length: 13 residues.

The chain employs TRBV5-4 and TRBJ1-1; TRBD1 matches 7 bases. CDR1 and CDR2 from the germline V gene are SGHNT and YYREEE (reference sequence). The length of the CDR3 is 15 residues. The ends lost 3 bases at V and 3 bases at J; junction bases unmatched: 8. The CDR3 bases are TGTGCCAGCAGCTGGCAGGGGGTCGGTGACACTGAAGCTTTCTTT. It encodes CASSWQGVGDTEAFF.

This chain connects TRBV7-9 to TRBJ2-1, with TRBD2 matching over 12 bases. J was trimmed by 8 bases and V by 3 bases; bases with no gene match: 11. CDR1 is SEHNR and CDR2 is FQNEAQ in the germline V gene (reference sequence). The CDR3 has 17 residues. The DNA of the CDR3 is TGTGCCAGCAGCTTTGGACTAGCGGGGACCGGTGTGTATGAGCAGTTCTTC. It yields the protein CASSFGLAGTGVYEQFF.

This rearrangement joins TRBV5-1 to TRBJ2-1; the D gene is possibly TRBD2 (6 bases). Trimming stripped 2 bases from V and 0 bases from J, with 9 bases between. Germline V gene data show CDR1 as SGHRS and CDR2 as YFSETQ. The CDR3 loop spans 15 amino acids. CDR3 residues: CASSLTGASYNEQFF. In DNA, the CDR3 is TGCGCCAGCAGCTTAACGGGAGCCTCCTACAATGAGCAGTTCTTC.

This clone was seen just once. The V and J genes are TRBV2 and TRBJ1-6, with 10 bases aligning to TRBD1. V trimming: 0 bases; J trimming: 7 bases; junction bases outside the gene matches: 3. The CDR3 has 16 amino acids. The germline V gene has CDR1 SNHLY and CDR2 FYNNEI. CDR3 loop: CASSEALGQGNSPLHF. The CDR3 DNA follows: TGTGCCAGCAGTGAAGCACTGGGACAGGGGAATTCACCCCTCCACTTT.

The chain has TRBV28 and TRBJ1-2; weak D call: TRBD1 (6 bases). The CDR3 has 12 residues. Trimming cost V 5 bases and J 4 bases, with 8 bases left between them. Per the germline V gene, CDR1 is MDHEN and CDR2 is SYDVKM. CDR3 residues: CASSPDSYGYTF. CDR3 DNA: TGTGCCAGCAGTCCGGACAGCTATGGCTACACCTTC.

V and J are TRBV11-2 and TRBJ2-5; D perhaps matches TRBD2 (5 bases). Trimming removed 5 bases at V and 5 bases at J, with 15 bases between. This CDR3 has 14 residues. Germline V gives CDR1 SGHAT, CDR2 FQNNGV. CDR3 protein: CASSLRGSWETQYF. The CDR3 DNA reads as TGTGCCAGCAGCCTCCGGGGTAGCTGGGAGACCCAGTACTTC. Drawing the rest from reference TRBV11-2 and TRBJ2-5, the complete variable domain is EAGVAQSPRYKIIEKRQSVAFWCNPISGHATLYWYQQILGQGPKLLIQFQNNGVVDDSQLPKDRFSAERLKGVDSTLKIQPAKLEDSAVYLCASSLRGSWETQYFGPGTRLLVL.

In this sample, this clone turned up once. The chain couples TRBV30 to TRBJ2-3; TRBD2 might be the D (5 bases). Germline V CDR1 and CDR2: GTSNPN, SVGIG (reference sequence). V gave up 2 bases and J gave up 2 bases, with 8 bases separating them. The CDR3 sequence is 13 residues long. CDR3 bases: TGTGCCTGGAGTAGGACTCTCACAGATACGCAGTATTTT. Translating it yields CAWSRTLTDTQYF.

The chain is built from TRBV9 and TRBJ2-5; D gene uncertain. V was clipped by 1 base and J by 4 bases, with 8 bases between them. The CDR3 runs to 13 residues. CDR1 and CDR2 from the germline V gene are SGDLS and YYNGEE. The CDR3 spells CASSVQESETQYF. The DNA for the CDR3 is TGTGCCAGCAGCGTACAGGAATCAGAGACCCAGTACTTC.

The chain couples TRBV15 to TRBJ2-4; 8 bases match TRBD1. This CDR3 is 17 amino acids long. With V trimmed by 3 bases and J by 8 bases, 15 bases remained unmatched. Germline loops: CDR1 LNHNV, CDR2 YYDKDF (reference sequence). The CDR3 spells CATSRLQGATPLDIQYF. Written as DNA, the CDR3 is TGTGCCACCAGCAGGCTTCAGGGGGCAACGCCACTGGACATTCAGTACTTC.

The CDR3 protein is CSVGGEPADYGYTF. CDR3 nucleotide sequence: TGCAGCGTCGGAGGGGAGCCTGCTGACTATGGCTACACCTTC. The J gene is TRBJ1-2, the V gene TRBV29-1; D perhaps matches TRBD1 (5 bases). Germline CDR1 is SQVTM and CDR2 is ANQGSEA. This CDR3 has 14 residues. V was cut by 6 bases and J by 3 bases, with 17 bases left in between.

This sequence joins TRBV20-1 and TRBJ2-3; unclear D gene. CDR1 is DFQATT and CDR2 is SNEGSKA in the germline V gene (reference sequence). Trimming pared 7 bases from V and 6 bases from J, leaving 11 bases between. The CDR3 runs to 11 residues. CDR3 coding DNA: TGCAGTGTCACCGTAGTGGATACGCAGTATTTT. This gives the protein CSVTVVDTQYF.